This T cell receptor (beta chain) emerged from a study of T cell responses to AZD1222 COVID-19 vaccine. Study-wide background: Recipients boosted at about 4 weeks or about 12 weeks are pooled.

Measured with immunoSEQ multiplex PCR; TCRdb has only the in-frame clones, and not every one. The table shows under 130,000 clones, with 85% to 90% occurring only once. Points on this clone: Its matching antigen is unknown.

Trimming shortened V by 4 bases and J by 0 bases, and 4 bases separated the two germline ends. The germline V gene has CDR1 GTSNPN and CDR2 SVGIG (reference sequence). CDR3 length equals 11 residues. Study-wide results and caveats: When two AZD1222 doses had been given, Spike-specific TCR breadth and depth rose. Per reports, nearly half of all spike-specific TCRs target regions that are unmutated in variants. Possibly, clonal diversity was underestimated; donors were largely white British and included more females.

The chain is built from TRBV30 and TRBJ2-7, with D uncertain. The clonotype was recovered from an adult in good health. The sample was peripheral blood, taken on day 0 of AZD1222 vaccination. CDR3 bases: TGTGCCTGGACGGGCTCCTACGAGCAGTACTTC. Translation: CAWTGSYEQYF. The whole variable domain, remainder taken from reference TRBV30 and TRBJ2-7, is SQTIHQWPATLVQPVGSPLSLECTVEGTSNPNLYWYRQAAGRGLQLLFYSVGIGQISSEVPQNLSASRPQDRQFILSSKKLLLSDSGFYLCAWTGSYEQYFGPGTRLTVT.